This TCR beta chain comes out of a study of radiotherapy plus CTLA-4 blockade in lung cancer. Per the germline V gene, CDR1 is LNHDA and CDR2 is SQIVND (reference sequence). With 8 bases removed from V and 0 bases from J, the gap between germline ends came to 19 bases. The CDR3 extends over 16 amino acids. The assay was immunoSEQ multiplex PCR, and TCRdb's table has in-frame clones only and misses some. The table shows roughly 85,000 clones, with 85% to 90% occurring only once. The chain uses TRBV19 and TRBJ1-1, with D possibly matching TRBD1 (6 bases). Sequenced here: peripheral blood, sampled from a patient treated with radiotherapy plus ipilimumab. The clonotype comes from a human donor with non-small cell lung cancer that progressed on radiotherapy plus ipilimumab. CDR3 sequence reads: CASLRGGVGMNTEAFF. The CDR3 nucleotides are TGTGCCAGTTTAAGGGGGGGTGTGGGCATGAACACTGAAGCTTTCTTT.